One T cell receptor beta chain is described in this entry. Antigen: not known. These data belong to a study of cytomegalovirus exposure and HLA in healthy donors. Germline-derived CDR1 and CDR2 are MGHRA and YSYEKL. The CDR3 runs to 19 residues. The ends lost 0 bases at V and 0 bases at J; junction bases unmatched: 10. With 60 Vbeta and 13 Jbeta primers, the PCR was carried out. Per the study methods: There were around 80 million unique TCR beta chains by a later count, and approximately 10 million of them were shared. Method: immunoSEQ multiplex PCR; TCRdb's copy keeps in-frame clones and lacks some. That table gives V, J and clone size, and the DNA gave D and trimming. The table shows about 150,000 clones, with approximately 86% occurring only once. Study results and caveats: A link between a missense DCLRE1C variant and TCR beta V- and J-gene trimming emerged from a later analysis. Rare TCR sequences predominated, though certain public TCRs were found in many donors. HLA alleles were associated with 16,951 TCR beta sequences in a later analysis at 0.05 false discovery rate.

The sequencing input was PBMCs. The clonotype comes from a woman younger than 30 in good health and CMV-seronegative. The rearrangement joins TRBV4-1 to TRBJ2-7, with 11 bases identical to TRBD2. Written as DNA, the CDR3 is TGCGCCAGCAGCCAAGATCCCCTAGCGGGAGGCCCTCCCTCCTACGAGCAGTACTTC. Protein: CASSQDPLAGGPPSYEQYF.